The T cell receptor (beta chain) under discussion was sequenced for a study of T cell responses to AZD1222 COVID-19 vaccine (dated by TCRdb to the early 2020s). Regarding the study in general: A total of under 250 trial participants underwent TCR sequencing, of whom nearly 210 had received two doses of AZD1222 and around 26 had received two doses of the MenACWY control vaccine. Trial participants were enrolled by age into 18-55, 56-69 and 70-plus year subgroups, with about 150, 27 and 61 TCR-sequenced participants respectively. Broad study findings and their caveats: A significant rise in spike-specific TCR breadth and depth was observed after two AZD1222 doses relative to day 0 and relative to MenACWY recipients. Because no day 14 peak-response samples were available, the repertoires could be characterized only after the peak T cell response. Conclusions about previously exposed vaccinees are limited, since just a handful of AZD1222 recipients were seropositive for SARS-CoV-2 at baseline. The 56-69-year group was small, and its depth increase did not reach significance, likely because of low power. Most participants were white British and females outnumbered males, and the authors suggested that clonal diversity may have been underestimated. The vaccine-associated CD4 TCRs covered the entire spike protein, and the dominant responses fell in regions 160-218 and 743-854. Reportedly, almost half of the unique spike-specific TCRs recognized epitopes lying outside the regions that are mutated in the B.1.351 and B.1.1.7 variants.

Remarks on this clone: The clone's antigen remains unknown. Base qualities are not at hand, and no much larger clone is one base apart.

Spanning cysteine to phenylalanine, the CDR3 consists of 15 amino acids. CDR3 DNA only is kept here, 45 bases in frame from base 1. CDR1 MDHEN and CDR2 SYDVKM are derived from the germline V gene. The germline V end is reduced by 5 bases and the J end by 4 bases; junction bases left unmatched: 11. The time point tag for this specimen amounts to: about 28 days (+/-7) after the second vaccine dose. Because spike-specific TCR depth and breadth did not differ between the two schedules, AZD1222 recipients who got a second dose at roughly 4 weeks were pooled with those who got a second dose at roughly 12 weeks. Samples from vaccinated people were obtained from the UK trials COV001 and COV002, which included a single-blind randomized controlled phase 2/3 trial of AZD1222 (ChAdOx1 nCoV-19) in healthy adults. For TCRbeta chain sequencing, PBMC samples were collected from trial participants at day 0 and at day 28 after the second dose.

The CDR3 regions of human TCRbeta chains were analyzed by immunosequencing. In the authors' own workflow: TCRs in the repertoires were compared against a reference library of SARS-CoV-2-specific TCRs that had been generated with the MIRA antigen-specificity platform. Breadth meant the fraction of unique TCRs that were SARS-CoV-2-associated, whereas depth meant the fraction of total T cells that were SARS-CoV-2-associated. Using the MIRA data, each spike-specific TCR was assigned both to the spike region to which the TCR was reactive and to a CD4 or CD8 class. Log10-transformed breadth and depth values were compared by one-way ANOVA with Sidak's multiple comparisons tests. TCRdb obtained this table from immuneACCESS and retained in-frame rearrangements with V and J assigned. These tables miss some clones; where compared with another copy, unresolved V genes account for less than half of the shortfall, and the remainder is unexplained. That table gives V, J and clone size, and the DNA gave D and trimming. Within this sample are approximately 60,000 clones, with approximately 86% of them counted one time only. The ten largest make up less than 9% of the sample.

The chain employs TRBV28 and TRBJ2-7; TRBD1 aligns with 7 central bases. This sequence was found in an adult who received the AZD1222 COVID-19 vaccine. Sequences were derived from peripheral blood, sampled 28 days after the second AZD1222 dose. Read as DNA, the sequence is TGTGCCAGCAGTCGACGACAGGGACGACCATACGAGCAGTACTTC. The resulting protein is CASSRRQGRPYEQYF.